This T cell receptor beta chain was retrieved from a study of T-cell reconstitution after alpha-beta-depleted transplantation in children. In germline, CDR1 is MNHNY, CDR2 SVGAGI (reference sequence). This CDR3 is built from 12 residues. Deletions cut 6 bases from V and 5 bases from J, with 11 bases between. A TCRbeta library incorporating unique molecular identifiers was prepared. One entry per CDR3 protein, called by TCRdb with MiXCR from the PCR reads. This sample carries 600,000 to 800,000 distinct CDR3 sequences, around 14% of them seen once, and the ten largest clones take 0.79%. This clonotype has ten or more counts.

This specimen was PBMCs, taken before TCRalphabeta/CD19-depleted stem cell transplant. The rearrangement joins TRBV6-6 to TRBJ2-7; D tentatively fits TRBD1 or TRBD2 (6 bases each). The TCR was taken from a girl aged 2-9 years with congenital amegakaryocytic thrombocytopenia, due to receive a stem cell transplant. The CDR3 bases are TGTGCCAGCAGAAAGGGGGAGGACGAGCAGTACTTC. This sequence encodes CASRKGEDEQYF.